The 9 T cell receptor beta chains listed next were all sequenced from one sample in a study of technical replicates of blood from four donors. The data were produced by immunoSEQ multiplex PCR, yet TCRdb's version contains in-frame clones alone and is incomplete. The sample yields tens of thousands of clones, roughly 94% seen once. Sample: PBMCs. Receptors were obtained from a human donor in good health. Some clones in this sample may be carry-over from other donors' samples.

The J gene is TRBJ1-6, the V gene TRBV27; 7 bases align to TRBD1. Trimming removed 6 bases from V and 14 bases from J; junction bases left unmatched: 16. Germline CDR1 is MNHEY and CDR2 is SMNVEV (reference sequence). The CDR3 spans 15 residues. The CDR3 sequence: CASRPPPGQFQTLHF. In nucleotides, the CDR3 is TGTGCCAGCAGGCCACCACCGGGACAGTTTCAGACCCTCCACTTT.

The CDR3 nucleotides read TGTGCCAGCAGCTTAGGATTTAGTGTGAAAGAGCAGTTCTTC. Translation: CASSLGFSVKEQFF. The chain employs TRBV7-8 and TRBJ2-1; D unresolved. The CDR3 extends over 14 amino acids. With 1 base removed from V and 10 bases from J, the gap between germline ends came to 14 bases. From germline, CDR1 is SGHVS and CDR2 FQNEAQ.

V and J are TRBV11-3 and TRBJ2-3, with 7 bases that match TRBD2. The ends lost 5 bases at V and 3 bases at J; junction bases unmatched: 5. The CDR3 is made up of 14 amino acids. From germline, CDR1 is SGHNT and CDR2 YENEEA. The CDR3 nucleotides read TGTGCCAGCAGCCCCGGGGGGTCAACAGATACGCAGTATTTT. This sequence encodes CASSPGGSTDTQYF. Using reference TRBV11-3 and TRBJ2-3 for the parts outside the CDR3, the full variable domain is EAGVVQSPRYKIIEKKQPVAFWCNPISGHNTLYWYLQNLGQGPELLIRYENEEAVDDSQLPKDRFSAERLKGVDSTLKIQPAELGDSAVYLCASSPGGSTDTQYFGPGTRLTVL.

This clone appeared once. The chain links TRBV4-3 to TRBJ2-5; D uncertain. Germline CDR1 LGHNA, CDR2 YSLEER. The CDR3 has 13 amino acids. Trimming shortened V by 1 base and J by 1 base, and 4 bases separated the two germline ends. CDR3 loop: CASSQVSQETQYF. CDR3 nucleotides: TGCGCCAGCAGCCAAGTTAGCCAAGAGACCCAGTACTTC.

This sequence joins TRBV11-1 and TRBJ2-7; the D gene is possibly TRBD2 (5 bases). The length of the CDR3 is 12 residues. Trimming removed 6 bases at V and 5 bases at J, with 11 bases between. CDR1 is SGHAT and CDR2 is FQDESV in the germline V gene (reference sequence). Here the CDR3 reads CASSTRGHEQYF. The CDR3 nucleotides are TGTGCCAGCAGTACCAGAGGGCACGAGCAGTACTTC. Combining the CDR3 with reference TRBV11-1 and TRBJ2-7 gives the whole variable domain EAEVAQSPRYKITEKSQAVAFWCDPISGHATLYWYRQILGQGPELLVQFQDESVVDDSQLPKDRFSAERLKGVDSTLKIQPAELGDSAMYLCASSTRGHEQYFGPGTRLTVT.

The CDR3 protein is CASSQKGTGFGGYTF. CDR3 bases: TGCGCCAGCAGCCAAAAAGGGACAGGGTTTGGGGGCTACACCTTC. This rearrangement joins TRBV4-3 to TRBJ1-2, with 9 bases aligning to TRBD1. The V and J ends lost 2 bases and 8 bases, in that order; junction bases with no gene match: 9. The CDR3 totals 15 residues. Germline-derived CDR1 and CDR2 are LGHNA and YSLEER.

CDR3 DNA: TGTGCCAGCTCATTAGCGGGGAGCACAGATACGCAGTATTTT. Its protein product is CASSLAGSTDTQYF. The rearrangement uses TRBV18 and TRBJ2-3; TRBD2 aligns across 8 bases. The trim removed 5 bases at V and 0 bases at J, leaving 1 base unmatched. The germline CDR1 and CDR2 sequences are KGHSH and LQKENI. The CDR3 is 14 amino acids.

The chain links TRBV9 to TRBJ2-2; maybe TRBD1 (6 bases). Germline CDR1 is SGDLS and CDR2 is YYNGEE. V was shortened by 2 bases and J by 3 bases, with 11 bases between the two germline ends. This CDR3 is built from 15 residues. As DNA, the CDR3 is TGTGCCAGCAGCGTCTTCAAGGGGGACACCGGGGAGCTGTTTTTT. Its translation is CASSVFKGDTGELFF.

This clone was observed a single time. V is TRBV13 and J is TRBJ1-6; D remains unclear. Germline CDR1 PRHDT, CDR2 FYEKMQ (reference sequence). V gave up 7 bases and J gave up 0 bases, with 7 bases separating them. The CDR3 runs 14 residues. The CDR3 is CASTLSSYNSPLHF. The CDR3 DNA sequence: TGTGCCAGCACCCTCAGCTCCTATAATTCACCCCTCCACTTT.